This T cell receptor beta chain was captured by sequencing in a study of OX40 agonist ivuxolimab in advanced cancers. The assay was immunoSEQ multiplex PCR, and TCRdb's table has in-frame clones only and misses some. The sample includes about 100,000 clones, approximately 90% of them seen just once. The CDR3 runs 17 residues. The germline V gene encodes CDR1 SGHTA and CDR2 FQGNSA. V lost 0 bases and J lost 4; bases outside the gene matches: 5. The TCR comes from an adult with an advanced solid tumor such as melanoma, head and neck, liver or kidney cancer. The sample consisted of CD4+ or CD8+ T cells sorted from blood, taken in a trial of the OX40 agonist ivuxolimab. The rearrangement links TRBV7-2 to TRBJ2-2; 10 nucleotides agree with TRBD1. Here the CDR3 DNA reads TGTGCCAGCAGCTTAGCGGGACAGGGGACGGTCACCGGGGAGCTGTTTTTT. Residues: CASSLAGQGTVTGELFF.